This record covers a single T cell receptor (beta chain). This specimen comes from a study of blood T cell repertoires in COVID-19. In the study overall: There were acute and convalescent COVID-19 samples, and they came from the United States, Italy and Spain. In each case, the material was cDNA or gDNA derived from T cells, B-cell-depleted T cells, or PBMCs.

This CDR3 comprises 14 residues. V was cut by 2 bases and J by 1 base, with 8 bases left in between. Looked up from germline, CDR1 is SGHTA and CDR2 is FQGTGA. Authors' analysis steps: Reference gene primer amplification gave nucleated cell count estimates. Measured with immunoSEQ multiplex PCR; TCRdb has only the in-frame clones, and not every one. That table gives V, J and clone size, and the DNA gave D and trimming. The sample includes about 150,000 clones, 80% to 90% of them seen just once. Sequenced sample: peripheral blood. This receptor was identified in a woman aged 70-85 years with acute or convalescent COVID-19. This chain uses TRBV7-3 with TRBJ1-1; no reliable D call. CDR3 residues: CASSLGLGNTEAFF. The CDR3 DNA sequence: TGTGCCAGCAGCTTAGGGCTGGGGAACACTGAAGCTTTCTTT.